This entry features one T cell receptor (beta chain) sequence. This clonotype occurred many times. It has no known antigen specificity. Nothing much larger sits one base from this clone, and base qualities are not available. V loses 7 bases of germline sequence and J loses 0 bases, and the interval between the two ends is 9 bases. The CDR3 spans 14 residues, from the cysteine through the phenylalanine. Here the CDR3 DNA is all that survives: 42 bases in frame from base 1. Reading the germline V gene gives CDR1 SNHLY and CDR2 FYNNEI. Libraries were made using 5' RACE. Reads for this sample came from a NextSeq 500. In the TCR library protocol, a unique molecular identifier was attached to each TCR cDNA molecule so that PCR and sequencing errors could be corrected. The original methods were these. TCR identification, UMI-based error correction and CDR3 extraction were all carried out with Decombinator tools. TCRs above a frequency of 2 per 1,000, corresponding to the top 1% of the tumor frequency distribution, were defined as expanded. Expanded tumor TCRs were classed as regional if statistically deemed absent (corrected P<0.05) from at least one tumor region, otherwise ubiquitous. Rényi diversity was computed with the R vegan package after subsampling each repertoire 100 times to 5,000 TCRs. CDR3 similarity networks were constructed using string-kernel similarity of amino acid triplets, with links drawn between CDR3s whose pairwise similarity was above 0.82. The public sequencing data were trimmed at Q25 with fastp and processed into clonotypes with MiXCR by TCRdb, which kept only in-frame beta chains. Here each entry gathers all rows of one CDR3 protein and keeps the most common genes and DNA. The V and J calls come from TCRdb's annotation, not from the publication. This sample lists about 7,400 distinct CDR3 sequences; 14% were detected once. 9% of the sample is in the top ten clones.

The time point label, as the study defines it: sample taken at primary tumor resection. Donors were some 67 patients with early-stage, untreated non-small cell lung cancer from the lung TRACERx cohort. For TCR sequencing, whole RNA was extracted from tumor and nontumor lung tissue, or from cryopreserved PBMC samples, and no cell sorting was done. Only patients with enough RNA available from two or more tumor regions were chosen for TCR sequencing. A lung pathologist reviewed the tumor and adjacent nontumor lung specimens before the specimens were selected. This record comes from a study of spatial heterogeneity in lung cancer (dated 2019 in TCRdb). Regarding the study in general: More beta-chain than alpha-chain transcripts were consistently detected, likely reflecting higher beta-chain transcript abundance. In the raw uncorrected reads, each unique combination of TCR and UMI appeared more than ten times on average. In tumor regions, TCR transcript counts showed a strong correlation with a T cell transcriptional module score from matched bulk RNA-seq. TCR alpha and beta repertoires were quantitatively compared across multiple tumor regions, matched nontumor lung and blood in non-small cell lung cancer. At surgery, 200 or so tumor regions, around 64 matched nontumor lung samples and 56 PBMC samples were TCR-sequenced for both alpha and beta chains. TCR repertoire features were related to nonsynonymous mutation counts determined by whole-exome sequencing of tumor tissue. General findings and caveats noted by the study authors: Additional single-cell paired TCR alpha and beta sequencing was considered necessary to confirm, at a functional level, the hypothesis that regional TCRs recognize regional mutations. Estimated TCR-seq coverage of tumor T cells was only approximately 7.4% for alpha chains and around 14% for beta chains. The number of expanded intratumoral alpha and beta TCRs correlated with the tumor nonsynonymous mutation count. Counts of ubiquitous and regional expanded TCRs were found to correlate with counts of ubiquitous and regional nonsynonymous mutations, respectively.

Material: lung tumor tissue, obtained at surgery. This sequence was found in a female donor with early-stage non-small cell lung cancer. The chain couples TRBV2 to TRBJ1-4; no D gene call is confident. The CDR3 protein: CASKARPTNEKLFF. The nucleotide sequence reads as follows: TGTGCCAGCAAGGCCCGGCCAACTAATGAAAAACTGTTTTTT.